This T cell receptor (beta chain) is drawn from a study of T cell repertoires in cytomegalovirus infection. Study background: Recently described HLA-C-restricted plus well-studied HLA-B-restricted CMV epitopes were used.

Trimming removed 5 bases from V and 6 bases from J; junction bases left unmatched: 9. This CDR3 region has 16 residues. Germline CDR1 and CDR2: MDHEN and SYDVKM. In the case of this clonotype: Its target is unknown.

MiXCR, applied by TCRdb to the reads, yields one record per CDR3 protein. The sample shows under 500,000 distinct CDR3 sequences, roughly 43% of them seen only once. The J gene is TRBJ2-1, the V gene TRBV28, with TRBD1 matching 11 bases. The starting material was cultured PBMCs, obtained from culture after CMV antigen stimulation. The TCR sequence derives from a human donor in good health (CMV status not recorded). Some clones in this sample may be carry-over from other donors' samples. CDR3 amino acids: CASSRGTGGGFNEQFF. CDR3 in DNA: TGTGCCAGCAGTCGCGGGACAGGGGGGGGATTCAATGAGCAGTTCTTC. Filled out from reference TRBV28 and TRBJ2-1, the complete variable domain reads DVKVTQSSRYLVKRTGEKVFLECVQDMDHENMFWYRQDPGLGLRLIYFSYDVKMKEKGDIPEGYSVSREKKERFSLILESASTNQTSMYLCASSRGTGGGFNEQFFGPGTRLTVL.